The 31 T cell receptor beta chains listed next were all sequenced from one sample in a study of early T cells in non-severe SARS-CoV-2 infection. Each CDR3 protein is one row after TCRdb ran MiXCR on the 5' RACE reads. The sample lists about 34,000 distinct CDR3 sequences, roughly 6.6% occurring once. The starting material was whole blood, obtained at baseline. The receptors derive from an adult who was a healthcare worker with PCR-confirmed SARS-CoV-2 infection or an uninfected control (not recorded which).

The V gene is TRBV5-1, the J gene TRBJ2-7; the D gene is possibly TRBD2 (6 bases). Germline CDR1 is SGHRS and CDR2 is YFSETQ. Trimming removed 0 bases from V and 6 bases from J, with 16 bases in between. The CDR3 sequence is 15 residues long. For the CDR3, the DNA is TGCGCCAGCAGCTTGGAGGGTAGCGGCGCGGGCGAGCAGTACGTC. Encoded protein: CASSLEGSGAGEQYV.

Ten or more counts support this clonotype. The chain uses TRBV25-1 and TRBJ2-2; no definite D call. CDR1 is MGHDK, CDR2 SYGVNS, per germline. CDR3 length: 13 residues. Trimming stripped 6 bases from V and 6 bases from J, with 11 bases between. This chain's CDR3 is CASSQGAPGELFF. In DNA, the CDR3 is TGTGCCAGCAGCCAAGGTGCTCCCGGGGAGCTGTTTTTT. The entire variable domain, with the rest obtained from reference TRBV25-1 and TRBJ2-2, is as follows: EADIYQTPRYLVIGTGKKITLECSQTMGHDKMYWYQQDPGMELHLIHYSYGVNSTEKGDLSSESTVSRIRTEHFPLTLESARPSHTSQYLCASSQGAPGELFFGEGSRLTVL.

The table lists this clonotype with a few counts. This CDR3 is CASSKKTVGNNQPQHF. Here the CDR3 DNA reads TGTGCCAGCAGTAAAAAGACAGTCGGTAACAATCAGCCCCAGCATTTT. V usage is TRBV7-3 and J usage is TRBJ1-5, with D perhaps TRBD1 (5 bases). Germline V gives CDR1 SGHTA, CDR2 FQGTGA. There are 16 residues in the CDR3. V was shortened by 6 bases and J by 3 bases, with 18 bases between the two germline ends.

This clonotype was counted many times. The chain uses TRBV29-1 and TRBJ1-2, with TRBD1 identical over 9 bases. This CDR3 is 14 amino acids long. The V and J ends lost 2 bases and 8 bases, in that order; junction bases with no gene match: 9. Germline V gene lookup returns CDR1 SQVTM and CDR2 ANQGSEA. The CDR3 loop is CSVEWDRTGDGYTF. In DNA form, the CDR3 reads TGCAGCGTTGAATGGGACCGGACAGGGGACGGCTACACCTTC.

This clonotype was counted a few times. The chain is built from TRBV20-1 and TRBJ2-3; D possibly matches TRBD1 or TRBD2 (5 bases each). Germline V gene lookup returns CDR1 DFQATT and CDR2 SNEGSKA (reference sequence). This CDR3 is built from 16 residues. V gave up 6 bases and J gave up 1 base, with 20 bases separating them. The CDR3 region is CSAKGTVGVGTDTQYF. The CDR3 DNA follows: TGCAGTGCCAAAGGGACGGTGGGGGTTGGCACAGATACGCAGTATTTT.

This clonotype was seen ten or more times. The CDR3 protein is CASSLDHGADGYTF. As DNA, the CDR3 is TGTGCCAGCAGCTTAGACCATGGGGCTGATGGCTACACCTTC. The chain employs TRBV11-3 and TRBJ1-2, with a tentative D call TRBD1 (5 bases). Germline CDR1 is SGHNT and CDR2 is YENEEA. The CDR3 contains 14 residues. The ends were cut back, 0 bases at V and 6 bases at J, with 11 bases in the middle.

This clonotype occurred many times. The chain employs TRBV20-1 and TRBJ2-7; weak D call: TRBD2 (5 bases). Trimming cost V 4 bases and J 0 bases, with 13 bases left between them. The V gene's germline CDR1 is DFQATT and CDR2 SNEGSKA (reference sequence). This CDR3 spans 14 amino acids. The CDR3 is CSAKAALSSYEQYF. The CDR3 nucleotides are TGCAGTGCTAAAGCGGCGTTAAGCTCCTACGAGCAGTACTTC.

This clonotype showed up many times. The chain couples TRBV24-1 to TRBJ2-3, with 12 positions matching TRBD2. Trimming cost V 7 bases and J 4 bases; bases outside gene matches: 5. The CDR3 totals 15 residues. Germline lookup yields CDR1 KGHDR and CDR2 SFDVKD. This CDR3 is CATSETSGRADTQYF. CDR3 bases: TGTGCCACCAGCGAGACTAGCGGGAGAGCAGATACGCAGTATTTT.

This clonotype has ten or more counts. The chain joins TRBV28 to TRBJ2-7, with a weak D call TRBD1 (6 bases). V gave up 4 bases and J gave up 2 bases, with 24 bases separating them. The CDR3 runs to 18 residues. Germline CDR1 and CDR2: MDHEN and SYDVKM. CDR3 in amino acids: CASSSDRIDSYLAYEQYF. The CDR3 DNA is TGTGCCAGCAGTTCAGACAGGATAGACAGCTACCTAGCCTACGAGCAGTACTTC.

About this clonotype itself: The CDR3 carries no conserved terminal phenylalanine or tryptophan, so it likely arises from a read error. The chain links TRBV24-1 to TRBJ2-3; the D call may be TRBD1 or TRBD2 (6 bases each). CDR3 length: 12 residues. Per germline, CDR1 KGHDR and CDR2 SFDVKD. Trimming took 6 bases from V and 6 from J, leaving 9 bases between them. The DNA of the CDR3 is TGTGCCACCAGTAGAGGGGGGGATACGCAGTATTCT. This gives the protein CATSRGGDTQYS.

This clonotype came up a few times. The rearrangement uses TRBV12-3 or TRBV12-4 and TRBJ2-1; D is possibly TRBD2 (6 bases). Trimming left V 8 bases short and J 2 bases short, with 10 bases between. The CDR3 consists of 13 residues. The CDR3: CASRESAYNEQFF. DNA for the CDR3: TGTGCCAGCCGGGAGTCGGCCTACAATGAGCAGTTCTTC.

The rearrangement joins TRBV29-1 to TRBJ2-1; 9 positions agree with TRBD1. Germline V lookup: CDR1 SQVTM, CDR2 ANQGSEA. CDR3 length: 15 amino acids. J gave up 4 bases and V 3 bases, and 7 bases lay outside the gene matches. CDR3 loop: CSVDTGTGLYNEQFF. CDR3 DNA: TGCAGCGTTGACACCGGGACAGGGCTTTACAATGAGCAGTTCTTC.

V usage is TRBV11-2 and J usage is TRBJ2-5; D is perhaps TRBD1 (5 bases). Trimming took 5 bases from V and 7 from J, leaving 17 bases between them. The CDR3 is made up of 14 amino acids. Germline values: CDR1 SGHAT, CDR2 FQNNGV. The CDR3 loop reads CASSPRTGQGTQYF. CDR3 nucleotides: TGTGCCAGCAGCCCGCGGACGGGCCAGGGGACCCAGTACTTC.

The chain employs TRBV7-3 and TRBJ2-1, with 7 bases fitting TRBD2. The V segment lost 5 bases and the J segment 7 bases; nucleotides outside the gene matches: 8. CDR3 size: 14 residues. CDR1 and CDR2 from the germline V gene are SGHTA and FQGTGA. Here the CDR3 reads CASSPSWTSNEQFF. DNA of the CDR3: TGTGCCAGCAGCCCCTCCTGGACTAGTAATGAGCAGTTCTTC.

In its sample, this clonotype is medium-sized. CDR3: CSVRTSGLSYNEQFF. The DNA of the CDR3 is TGCAGCGTGCGGACTAGCGGGTTGTCCTACAATGAGCAGTTCTTC. The chain joins TRBV29-1 to TRBJ2-1; 11 bases align to TRBD2. V was pared by 6 bases and J by 1 base, with 5 bases of the junction left unmatched. The CDR3 totals 15 residues. Germline loops: CDR1 SQVTM, CDR2 ANQGSEA.

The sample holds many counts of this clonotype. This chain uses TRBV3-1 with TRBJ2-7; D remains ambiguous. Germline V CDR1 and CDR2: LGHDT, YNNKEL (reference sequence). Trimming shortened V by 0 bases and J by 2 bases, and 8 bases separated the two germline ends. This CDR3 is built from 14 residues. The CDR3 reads CASSQDFGPYEQYF. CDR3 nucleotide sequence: TGTGCCAGCAGCCAAGATTTCGGTCCCTACGAGCAGTACTTC.

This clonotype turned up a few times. CDR3 DNA sequence: TGTGCCAGCAGCTTAATCACAGCGGAGTACAATGAGCAGTTCTTC. Its translation is CASSLITAEYNEQFF. The chain is built from TRBV5-6 and TRBJ2-1; a possible D gene is TRBD2 (5 bases). Germline-derived CDR1 and CDR2 are SGHDT and YYEEEE. This CDR3 spans 15 amino acids. Trimming shortened V by 2 bases and J by 4 bases, and 13 bases separated the two germline ends.

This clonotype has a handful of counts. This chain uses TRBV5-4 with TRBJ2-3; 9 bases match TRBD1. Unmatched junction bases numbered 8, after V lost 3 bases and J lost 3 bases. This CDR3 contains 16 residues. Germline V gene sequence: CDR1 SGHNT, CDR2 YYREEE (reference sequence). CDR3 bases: TGTGCCAGCAGCTGGGGCAGCGGGACAGGGACAGATACGCAGTATTTT. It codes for CASSWGSGTGTDTQYF.

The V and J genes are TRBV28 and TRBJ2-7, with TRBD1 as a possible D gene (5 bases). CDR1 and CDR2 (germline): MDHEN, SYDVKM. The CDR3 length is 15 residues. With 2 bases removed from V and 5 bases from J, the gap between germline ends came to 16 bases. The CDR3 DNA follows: TGTGCCAGCAGTTTAATGAGCCAGGGTTTGAACGAGCAGTACTTC. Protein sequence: CASSLMSQGLNEQYF.

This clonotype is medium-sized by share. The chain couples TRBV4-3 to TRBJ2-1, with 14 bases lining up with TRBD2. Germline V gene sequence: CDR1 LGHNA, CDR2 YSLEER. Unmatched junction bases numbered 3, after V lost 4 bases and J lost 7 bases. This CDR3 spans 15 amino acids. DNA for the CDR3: TGCGCCAGCAGCCTGACTAGCGGGAGGGGGAATGAGCAGTTCTTC. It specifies CASSLTSGRGNEQFF.

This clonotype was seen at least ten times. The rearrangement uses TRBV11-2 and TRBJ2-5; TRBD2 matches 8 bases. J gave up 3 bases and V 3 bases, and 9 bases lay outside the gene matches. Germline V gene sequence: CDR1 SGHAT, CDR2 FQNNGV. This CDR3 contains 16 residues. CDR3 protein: CASSFLTSGTEETQYF. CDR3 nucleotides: TGTGCCAGCAGCTTTCTTACTAGCGGAACAGAAGAGACCCAGTACTTC.

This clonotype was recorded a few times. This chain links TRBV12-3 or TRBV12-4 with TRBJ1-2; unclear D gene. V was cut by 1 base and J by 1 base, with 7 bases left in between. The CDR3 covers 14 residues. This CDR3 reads CASSLDVDNYGYTF. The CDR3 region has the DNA TGTGCCAGCAGTTTAGATGTGGATAACTATGGCTACACCTTC.

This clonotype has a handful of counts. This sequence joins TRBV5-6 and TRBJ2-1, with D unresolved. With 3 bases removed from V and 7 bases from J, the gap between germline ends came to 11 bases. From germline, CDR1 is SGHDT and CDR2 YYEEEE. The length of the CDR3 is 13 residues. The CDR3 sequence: CASSWEQGNEQFF. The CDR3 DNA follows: TGTGCCAGCAGCTGGGAACAAGGGAATGAGCAGTTCTTC.

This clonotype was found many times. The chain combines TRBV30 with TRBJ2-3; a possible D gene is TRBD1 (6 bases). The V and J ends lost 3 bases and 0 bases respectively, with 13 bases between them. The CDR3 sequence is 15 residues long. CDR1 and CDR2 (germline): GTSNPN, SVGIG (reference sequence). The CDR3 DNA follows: TGTGCCTGGAGCCACAGGGCCCCAAGCACAGATACGCAGTATTTT. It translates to CAWSHRAPSTDTQYF.

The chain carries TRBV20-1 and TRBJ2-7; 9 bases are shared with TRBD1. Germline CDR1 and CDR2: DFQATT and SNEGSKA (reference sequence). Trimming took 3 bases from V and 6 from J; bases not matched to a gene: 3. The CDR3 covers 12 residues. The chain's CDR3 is CSARGTGFEQYV. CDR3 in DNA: TGCAGTGCTAGGGGGACAGGGTTCGAGCAGTACGTC.

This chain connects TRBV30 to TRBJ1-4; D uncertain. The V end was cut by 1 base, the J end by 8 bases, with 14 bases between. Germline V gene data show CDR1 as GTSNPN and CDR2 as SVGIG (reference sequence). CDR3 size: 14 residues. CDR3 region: CAWSGAPAGEKLFF. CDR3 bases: TGTGCCTGGAGTGGGGCCCCGGCGGGAGAAAAACTGTTTTTT.

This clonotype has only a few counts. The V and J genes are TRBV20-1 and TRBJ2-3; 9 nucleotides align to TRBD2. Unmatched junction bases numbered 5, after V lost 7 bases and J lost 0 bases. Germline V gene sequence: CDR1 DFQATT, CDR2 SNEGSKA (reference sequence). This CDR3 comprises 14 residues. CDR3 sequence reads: CSVNSGGSTDTQYF. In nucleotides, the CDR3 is TGCAGTGTTAATAGCGGGGGTAGCACAGATACGCAGTATTTT.

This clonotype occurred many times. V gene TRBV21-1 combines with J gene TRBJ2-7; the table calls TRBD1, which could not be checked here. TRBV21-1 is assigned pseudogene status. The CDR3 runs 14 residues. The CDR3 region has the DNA TGTGCCAGCAGCGGGGACAGGGGGTTCTACGAGCAGTACGTC. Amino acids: CASSGDRGFYEQYV.

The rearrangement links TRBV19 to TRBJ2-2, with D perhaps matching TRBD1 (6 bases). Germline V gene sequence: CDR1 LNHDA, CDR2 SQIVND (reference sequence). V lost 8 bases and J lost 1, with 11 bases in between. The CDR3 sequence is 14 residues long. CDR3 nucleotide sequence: TGTGCCAGTCAACAGGGTGGGAACACCGGGGAGCTGTTTTTT. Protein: CASQQGGNTGELFF.

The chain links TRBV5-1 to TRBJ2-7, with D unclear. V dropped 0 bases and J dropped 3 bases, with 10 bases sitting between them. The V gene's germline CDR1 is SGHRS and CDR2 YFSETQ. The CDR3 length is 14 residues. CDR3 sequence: CASSLAGSNYEQYV. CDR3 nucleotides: TGCGCCAGCAGCTTGGCGGGCTCCAACTACGAGCAGTACGTC.

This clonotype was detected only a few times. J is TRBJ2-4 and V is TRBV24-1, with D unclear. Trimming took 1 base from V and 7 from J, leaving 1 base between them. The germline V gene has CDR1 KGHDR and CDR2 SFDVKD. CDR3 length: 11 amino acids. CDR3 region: CATSDFNIQYF. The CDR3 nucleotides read TGTGCCACCAGTGATTTCAACATTCAGTACTTC.